Here is one TCR beta chain with its context. The CDR3 runs to 16 residues. Germline CDR1 is SGHRS and CDR2 is YFSETQ. V lost 4 bases, J lost 4 bases, and 17 bases lay in between. Measured with immunoSEQ multiplex PCR; TCRdb has only the in-frame clones, and not every one. The sample lists about 52,000 clones; about 82% were seen once. The sample is drawn from a study of OX40 agonist ivuxolimab in advanced cancers. Study-wide background: Every 2 weeks, patients received ivuxolimab intravenously, dosed at 0.01 to 10 mg/kg.

Excluded were patients having autoimmune disease history or systemic immunosuppression. The chain uses TRBV5-1 and TRBJ2-2; possible D gene TRBD2, 6 bases. This material consisted of CD4+ or CD8+ T cells sorted from blood, taken in a trial of the OX40 agonist ivuxolimab. The receptor comes from an adult with an advanced solid tumor such as melanoma, head and neck, liver or kidney cancer. CDR3 bases: TGCGCCAGCAGCCGAGGGTTGCAGGGAGGCACCGGGGAGCTGTTTTTT. This codes for CASSRGLQGGTGELFF.